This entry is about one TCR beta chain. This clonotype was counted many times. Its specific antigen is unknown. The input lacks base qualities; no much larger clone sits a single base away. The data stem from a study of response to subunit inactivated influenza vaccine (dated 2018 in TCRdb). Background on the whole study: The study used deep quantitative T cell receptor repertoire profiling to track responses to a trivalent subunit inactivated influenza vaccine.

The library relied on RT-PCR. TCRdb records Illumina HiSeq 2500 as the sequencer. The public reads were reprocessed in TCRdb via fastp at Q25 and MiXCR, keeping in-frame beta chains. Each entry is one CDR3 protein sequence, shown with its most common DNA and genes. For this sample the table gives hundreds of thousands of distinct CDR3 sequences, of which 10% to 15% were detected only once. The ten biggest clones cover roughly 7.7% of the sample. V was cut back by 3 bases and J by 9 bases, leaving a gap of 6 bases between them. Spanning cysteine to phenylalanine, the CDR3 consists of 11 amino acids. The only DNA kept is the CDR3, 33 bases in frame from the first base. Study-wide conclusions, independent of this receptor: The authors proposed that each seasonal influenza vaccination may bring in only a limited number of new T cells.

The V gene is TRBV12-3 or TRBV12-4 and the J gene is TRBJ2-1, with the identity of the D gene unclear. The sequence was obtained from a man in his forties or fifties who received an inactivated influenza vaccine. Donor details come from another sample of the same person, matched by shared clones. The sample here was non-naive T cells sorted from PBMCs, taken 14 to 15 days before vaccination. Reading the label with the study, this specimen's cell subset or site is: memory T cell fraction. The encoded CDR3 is CASSFPGEQFF. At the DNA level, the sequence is TGTGCCAGCAGTTTTCCGGGTGAGCAGTTCTTC.